Below, one T cell receptor (beta chain) is given with its context. Its cognate antigen is unknown. The data were obtained in a study of cytomegalovirus exposure and HLA in healthy donors. Study-wide points: Judged likely to be a sequencing artifact was a cluster of highly shared sequence variants. Reports credit the classifier with highly specific, highly sensitive diagnosis of cytomegalovirus status. Most of the CMV-associated TCR beta chains (in a later analysis) appeared to be HLA-restricted.

The PCR made use of 60 Vbeta and 13 Jbeta primers. Only in-frame clones appear in the TCRdb table, and some are missing; sequencing was by immunoSEQ multiplex PCR. The sample yields around 25,000 clones, more than 75% seen once. Sequences were obtained from PBMCs. The source of this sequence is a male donor in good health and CMV-seronegative.

DNA for the CDR3: TGTGCCAGTAGTATAACGACAGGGGTCACTCTTAATAGCAATCAGCCCCAGCATTTT. Its translation is CASSITTGVTLNSNQPQHF. J is TRBJ1-5 and V is TRBV19, with 8 bases fitting TRBD1. Per germline, CDR1 LNHDA and CDR2 SQIVND (reference sequence). CDR3 length equals 19 residues. Germline trimming cut 2 bases from V and 0 bases from J; bases unmatched to any gene: 12.